This TCR beta chain stems from a study of OX40 agonist ivuxolimab in advanced cancers. Any history of autoimmune disease or systemic immunosuppression disqualified patients. The CDR3 has 14 residues. Trimming took 3 bases from V and 2 from J, leaving 8 bases between them. The germline gives CDR1 SGHAT, CDR2 FQNNGV. Assay used: immunoSEQ multiplex PCR; TCRdb lists only in-frame clones, some missing. The sample carries 23,000 or so clones, 80% to 85% recorded once. The origin of this receptor is an adult with an advanced solid tumor such as melanoma, head and neck, liver or kidney cancer. This material consisted of CD4+ or CD8+ T cells sorted from blood, taken in a trial of the OX40 agonist ivuxolimab. The chain uses TRBV11-2 and TRBJ1-5; possible D gene TRBD1, 5 bases. Written as DNA, the CDR3 is TGTGCCAGCAGCTTGGGGGGAGGCAATCAGCCCCAGCATTTT. Amino acids: CASSLGGGNQPQHF. The full variable domain, completed using reference TRBV11-2 and TRBJ1-5, is EAGVAQSPRYKIIEKRQSVAFWCNPISGHATLYWYQQILGQGPKLLIQFQNNGVVDDSQLPKDRFSAERLKGVDSTLKIQPAKLEDSAVYLCASSLGGGNQPQHFGDGTRLSIL.